Reported below is one T cell receptor beta chain. Its antigen is undetermined. The sample originates from a study of persistence of HIV-infected CD4 T cells. Overall study: Donors had been on suppressive ART for a median of roughly 8 years. Study-level findings and limits: Proviral oligoclonality tracked with TCR oligoclonality within the same sorted cells. Antigen-responding cells were enriched for degenerate expanded CDR3beta sequences.

This CDR3 comprises 16 residues. J lost 3 bases, V lost 2 bases, and 6 bases had no gene match. Germline V gives CDR1 LGHDT, CDR2 YNNKEL (reference sequence). This was the immunoSEQ version 4 assay in survey mode. Using immunoSEQ multiplex PCR, the repertoire was profiled, and TCRdb retains in-frame clones only, with some absent. The sample consists of about 46,000 clones, 70% to 90% of them appearing once. Cells were stimulated nonspecifically with anti-CD3/anti-CD28 magnetic beads. Sorting of responding CD4+ T cells relied on upregulated CD40 ligand together with CD69. The clonotype was recovered from an adult woman with HIV who was CMV-seropositive. The V call is TRBV3-1 (or the pseudogene TRBV3-2), the J call TRBJ2-1, with TRBD2 matching 8 bases. The sample was CD4+ T cells sorted from PBMCs after approximately 20-hour stimulation, taken from a patient who received antiretroviral therapy. CDR3 region: CASSQPVTSGYNEQFF. CDR3 coding DNA: TGTGCCAGCAGCCAACCTGTCACTAGCGGCTACAATGAGCAGTTCTTC.